This T cell receptor (beta chain) was observed in a study of blood T cell repertoires in COVID-19. The CDR3 consists of 17 residues. CDR1 is MNHEY and CDR2 is SVGEGT in the germline V gene. V gave up 0 bases and J gave up 9 bases, with 21 bases separating them. Sequencing used immunoSEQ multiplex PCR; TCRdb keeps in-frame clones, though not all of them. The data contain about 300,000 clones, approximately 81% of them seen just once; the ten biggest clones take up about 2.5%. This sequence joins TRBV6-2 or TRBV6-3 and TRBJ2-1; the D gene is possibly TRBD2 (5 bases). The origin of this receptor is a woman between 50 and 59 years old who had recovered from COVID-19. Sequenced material: PBMCs or T cells enriched from blood (not recorded which). The CDR3 sequence: CASSYSIRRTQRTEQFF. The CDR3 DNA reads TGTGCCAGCAGTTACTCGATCCGGCGGACCCAGCGGACTGAGCAGTTCTTC.